The rows below give T cell receptor beta chains drawn from one sample of a study of graft-versus-host responses after intestinal transplantation. The protocol was immunoSEQ multiplex PCR, while the TCRdb copy is restricted to in-frame clones and leaves out a portion. Of roughly 5,200 clones in the sample, under 40% were seen once. The sequenced sample was alloreactive CD8+ T cells from a mixed lymphocyte reaction culture, obtained before intestinal transplant. Receptors originate from a human patient who received an intestinal transplant. Each CDR3 is given with its conserved first and last residue. D genes are given only for firm matches. Clone size is stated in some rows and not others, as once, few, many or a class when expanded.

d_call j_call clone_size v_call cdr3_aa cdr3_nt
- TRBJ1-4 medium-sized TRBV4-1 CASSPDSGDEKLFF TGCGCCAGCAGCCCGGACAGTGGTGATGAAAAACTGTTTTTT
- TRBJ1-1 - TRBV18 CASSPPGGLNTEAFF TGTGCCAGCTCACCACCGGGGGGGTTGAACACTGAAGCTTTCTTT
- TRBJ2-1 - TRBV10-3 CAIRAGYYNEQFF TGTGCCATCAGGGCAGGGTACTACAATGAGCAGTTCTTC
TRBD1 TRBJ2-7 - TRBV7-6 CASSFGTGGTYEQYF TGTGCCAGCAGCTTCGGGACAGGGGGGACCTACGAGCAGTACTTC
TRBD2 TRBJ2-1 - TRBV27 CASSWAGLNNEQFF TGTGCCAGCAGTTGGGCGGGACTAAACAATGAGCAGTTCTTC
TRBD1 TRBJ2-6 medium-sized TRBV19 CASAPGTVPRGANVLTF TGTGCCAGTGCACCCGGGACAGTCCCTAGGGGGGCCAACGTCCTGACTTTC
- TRBJ1-1 few TRBV7-9 CASSLAIRGTEAFF TGTGCCAGCAGCTTAGCGATACGGGGAACTGAAGCTTTCTTT
TRBD2 TRBJ2-7 medium-sized TRBV19 CASSIFGGGGYEQYF TGTGCCAGTAGTATATTCGGCGGGGGAGGGTACGAGCAGTACTTC
- TRBJ1-1 - TRBV11-2 CASSSGGGGNTEAFF TGTGCCAGCAGCTCGGGGGGTGGGGGGAACACTGAAGCTTTCTTT
TRBD2 TRBJ2-7 - TRBV28 CASRSRRGTTSYEQYF TGTGCCAGCAGGTCCCGGCGGGGGACTACATCCTACGAGCAGTACTTC
- TRBJ1-2 - TRBV7-9 CASSDSLDRWGFYGYTF TGTGCCAGCAGCGACTCCCTCGACAGGTGGGGCTTCTATGGCTACACCTTC
TRBD2 TRBJ2-3 medium-sized TRBV28 CASSLLSGRVRDTQYF TGTGCCAGCAGTTTACTCAGCGGGAGGGTTAGAGATACGCAGTATTTT
- TRBJ2-7 - TRBV5-4 CASSAGPTYEQYF TGTGCCAGCAGCGCGGGACCTACCTACGAGCAGTACTTC
- TRBJ1-1 few TRBV7-6 CASSLAWGANTEAFF TGTGCCAGCAGCTTAGCGTGGGGAGCGAACACTGAAGCTTTCTTT
TRBD1 TRBJ2-7 medium-sized TRBV10-3 CAISEGDRYEQYF TGTGCCATCAGTGAGGGGGACAGGTACGAGCAGTACTTC
- TRBJ2-7 medium-sized TRBV7-9 CASKQDTYEQYF TGTGCCAGCAAACAGGATACCTACGAGCAGTACTTC
TRBD1 TRBJ2-7 - TRBV27 CASSLGGTGGYSQYF TGTGCCAGCAGTTTAGGCGGGACAGGGGGTTATTCGCAGTACTTC
- TRBJ2-1 - TRBV29-1 CSALRDSDPYNEQFF TGCAGCGCCCTTCGGGACTCCGATCCCTACAATGAGCAGTTCTTC
TRBD1 TRBJ2-7 - TRBV10-3 CAISGGPGQGIEQYF TGTGCCATCAGTGGGGGGCCGGGACAGGGGATCGAGCAGTACTTC
- TRBJ2-1 few TRBV11-2 CASSLEPPYEQFF TGTGCCAGCAGCTTGGAGCCCCCTTATGAGCAGTTCTTC
TRBD2 TRBJ2-7 few TRBV29-1 CSVKGGTFYEQYF TGCAGCGTGAAGGGAGGGACCTTCTACGAGCAGTACTTC
TRBD1 TRBJ1-5 - TRBV27 CASTGQVGQPQHF TGTGCCAGCACCGGACAGGTGGGTCAGCCCCAGCATTTT
- TRBJ2-1 - TRBV5-6 CASSLRVHEQFF TGTGCCAGCAGCTTGCGGGTCCATGAGCAGTTCTTC
- TRBJ1-2 medium-sized TRBV7-9 CASSLLASPHYGYTF TGTGCCAGCAGCTTACTCGCCAGTCCCCACTATGGCTACACCTTC
TRBD1 TRBJ2-3 - TRBV9 CASSGERDRVPLDTQYF TGTGCCAGCAGCGGAGAGCGGGACAGGGTCCCTCTTGATACGCAGTATTTT
TRBD2 TRBJ2-7 few TRBV5-1 CASSQTGLRGENYEQYF TGCGCCAGCAGCCAAACAGGGTTGCGGGGGGAAAACTACGAGCAGTACTTC
TRBD2 TRBJ2-1 few TRBV7-9 CASSKSGLAEIGNEQFF TGTGCCAGCAGCAAGTCAGGACTAGCGGAAATCGGCAATGAGCAGTTCTTC
- TRBJ2-7 - TRBV28 CASSRELGPIPYEQYF TGTGCCAGCAGTCGTGAATTGGGGCCAATACCCTACGAGCAGTACTTC
TRBD2 TRBJ2-1 - TRBV6-1 CASKVNQRRGDEQFF TGTGCCAGCAAGGTTAATCAACGGCGGGGGGATGAGCAGTTCTTC
- TRBJ2-7 medium-sized TRBV29-1 CSVTGLYEQYF TGCAGCGTTACAGGGTTATACGAGCAGTACTTC
- TRBJ2-3 - TRBV7-2 CASSPKGQRDTQYF TGTGCCAGCAGCCCTAAAGGACAGCGAGATACGCAGTATTTT
TRBD2 TRBJ2-1 few TRBV28 CASSLFLSGVRNEQFF TGTGCCAGCAGTTTATTCCTAAGCGGGGTGCGGAATGAGCAGTTCTTC
- TRBJ1-3 - TRBV2 CASRVIDSSGNTIYF TGTGCCAGCAGGGTAATCGACAGCTCTGGAAACACCATATATTTT
TRBD2 TRBJ2-1 - TRBV4-1 CASSQTGTRAFGAYNEQFF TGCGCCAGCAGCCAGACCGGGACTAGAGCCTTTGGGGCCTACAATGAGCAGTTCTTC
TRBD2 TRBJ2-2 - TRBV6-5 CASSYSGGGGELFF TGTGCCAGCAGTTATAGCGGGGGAGGCGGGGAGCTGTTTTTT
TRBD1 TRBJ2-7 few TRBV11-2 CASSPYPSPGQGSYEQYF TGTGCCAGCAGCCCCTACCCCTCCCCGGGACAGGGCTCCTACGAGCAGTACTTC
- TRBJ1-2 few TRBV29-1 CSVRGTEGYTF TGCAGCGTCCGCGGGACGGAGGGCTACACCTTC